Below are 9 T cell receptor beta chains sequenced from a single sample in a study of cytomegalovirus exposure and HLA in healthy donors. In the PCR, 60 Vbeta and 13 Jbeta primers were used. This table comes from immunoSEQ multiplex PCR, and its TCRdb copy is limited to in-frame clones, with some not included. The top ten clones hold roughly an eighth of a sample with about 150,000 clones, around three quarters of them seen once. The sequencing sample was made of PBMCs. These receptor sequences come from a man aged 40-50 years in good health and CMV-seropositive.

The rearrangement uses TRBV7-6 and TRBJ2-2, with a weak D call TRBD1 (6 bases). The V end lost 4 bases, the J end lost 6 bases, and 9 bases lay between the germline ends. CDR3 length: 13 amino acids. Germline V gene data show CDR1 as SGHVS and CDR2 as FNYEAQ. CDR3 bases: TGTGCCAGCAGCTCCGGGACATCCGGGGAGCTGTTTTTT. It translates to CASSSGTSGELFF.

V is TRBV18 and J is TRBJ1-4, with TRBD1 matching over 9 bases. The germline V gene has CDR1 KGHSH and CDR2 LQKENI. The CDR3 runs to 20 residues. V shed 1 base and J 5 bases; nucleotides not matched to a gene: 17. The CDR3 loop is CASSPRIPGTGSKGNEKLFF. CDR3 coding DNA: TGTGCCAGCTCACCACGAATACCCGGGACAGGGTCAAAAGGAAATGAAAAACTGTTTTTT.

This clone turned up a few times. The chain combines TRBV18 with TRBJ2-1; no definite D call. Trimming shortened V by 0 bases and J by 6 bases, and 6 bases separated the two germline ends. Germline CDR1 and CDR2: KGHSH and LQKENI. This CDR3 region has 13 residues. CDR3 in DNA: TGTGCCAGCTCACCACCGACGGGCAATGAGCAGTTCTTC. Translating gives CASSPPTGNEQFF.

The CDR3 DNA sequence: TGTGCCATCAGTGAAACAGAGCTTCTGGATACGCAGTATTTT. It encodes CAISETELLDTQYF. This chain joins TRBV10-3 and TRBJ2-3, with no clear D. Trimming removed 3 bases at V and 6 bases at J, with 13 bases between. CDR3 length equals 14 residues. Germline CDR1 and CDR2: ENHRY and SYGVKD.

This sequence joins TRBV19 and TRBJ2-7, with a tentative D call TRBD2 (5 bases). Germline V lookup: CDR1 LNHDA, CDR2 SQIVND (reference sequence). V was cut by 6 bases and J by 0 bases, with 12 bases left in between. CDR3 length: 14 amino acids. CDR3 sequence reads: CASRDSMSSYEQYF. CDR3 in DNA: TGTGCCAGTAGGGACTCCATGAGCTCCTACGAGCAGTACTTC.

The chain combines TRBV7-2 with TRBJ2-5; TRBD2 might be the D (7 bases). This CDR3 is built from 16 residues. Germline loops: CDR1 SGHTA, CDR2 FQGNSA. Trimming cost V 4 bases and J 4 bases, with 19 bases left between them. The CDR3 DNA sequence: TGTGCCAGCAGCTCCTCTAGGGGGAGGGCCGGAGAGACCCAGTACTTC. Translating it yields CASSSSRGRAGETQYF.

The chain joins TRBV7-3 to TRBJ2-1; 8 bases line up with TRBD2. This CDR3 region has 15 residues. Germline-derived CDR1 and CDR2 are SGHTA and FQGTGA. V dropped 6 bases and J dropped 4; count of bases not matched to a gene: 8. The chain's CDR3 is CASSRLAGPYNEQFF. The CDR3 nucleotides are TGTGCCAGCAGTCGGCTAGCGGGTCCTTACAATGAGCAGTTCTTC.

The chain carries TRBV11-3 and TRBJ2-1, with D perhaps matching TRBD2 (6 bases). The CDR3 consists of 15 residues. The germline V and J ends were trimmed by 3 bases and 0 bases, with 9 bases remaining between them. Germline lookup yields CDR1 SGHNT and CDR2 YENEEA. The CDR3 coding sequence is TGTGCCAGCAGCTTCCGGGGAGGCTCCTACAATGAGCAGTTCTTC. Translating gives CASSFRGGSYNEQFF.

The genes are TRBV5-1 and TRBJ1-4; D may be TRBD1 (5 bases). Per germline, CDR1 SGHRS and CDR2 YFSETQ. This CDR3 has 14 amino acids. Trimming left V 2 bases short and J 0 bases short, with 5 bases between. As DNA, the CDR3 is TGCGCCAGCAGCTTAGGGGCAACTAATGAAAAACTGTTTTTT. Protein sequence: CASSLGATNEKLFF.